This T cell receptor beta chain is drawn from a study of OX40 agonist ivuxolimab in advanced cancers. Study in general: Patients were treated with intravenous ivuxolimab, dosed at 0.01 to 10 mg/kg and infused every 2 weeks. Study-wide results and caveats: Among the lowest peripheral clonal expansion occurred in 0.1-3.0 mg/kg partial responders. At 0.1 to 3.0 mg/kg and by week 6, CD4+ and CD8+ T cells in the blood had expanded clonally.

This clone appeared once. Its antigen is unknown. This CDR3 comprises 13 residues. V dropped 2 bases and J dropped 6 bases, with 11 bases sitting between them. Germline loops: CDR1 SGHRS, CDR2 YFSETQ. Libraries were prepared by immunoSEQ multiplex PCR; TCRdb keeps only in-frame clonotypes and omits some of them. The sample includes 35,000 to 45,000 clones, 75% to 90% of them seen just once. This specimen was CD4+ or CD8+ T cells sorted from blood, taken in a trial of the OX40 agonist ivuxolimab. The chain uses TRBV5-1 and TRBJ1-2, with D tentatively TRBD1 (6 bases). The sequence was obtained from an adult with an advanced solid tumor such as melanoma, head and neck, liver or kidney cancer. The CDR3 region is CASSFSGDDGYTF. As DNA, the CDR3 is TGCGCCAGCAGCTTTTCAGGGGACGATGGCTACACCTTC.